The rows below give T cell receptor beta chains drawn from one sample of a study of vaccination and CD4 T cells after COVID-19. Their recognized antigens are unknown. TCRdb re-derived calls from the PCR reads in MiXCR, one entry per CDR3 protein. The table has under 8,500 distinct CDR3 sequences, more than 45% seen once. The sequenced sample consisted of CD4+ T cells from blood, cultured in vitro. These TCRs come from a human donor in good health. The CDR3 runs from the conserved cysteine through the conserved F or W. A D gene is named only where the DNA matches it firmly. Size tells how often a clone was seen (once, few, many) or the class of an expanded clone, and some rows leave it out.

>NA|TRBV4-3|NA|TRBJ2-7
TGCGCCAGCAGCCCCGGCCCGGGGACGTCTACCTACGAGCAGTACTTC
CASSPGPGTSTYEQYF
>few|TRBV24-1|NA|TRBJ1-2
TGTGCCACCAGTGATTCCGGATATGGCTACACCTTC
CATSDSGYGYTF
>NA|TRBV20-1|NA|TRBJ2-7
TGCAGTGCTACCCCGGGCCTCGTGGGCTACGAGCAGTACTTC
CSATPGLVGYEQYF
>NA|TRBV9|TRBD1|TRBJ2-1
TGTGCCAGCAGCCCCTCCGGGACAGGGCGCAATGAGCAGTTCTTC
CASSPSGTGRNEQFF
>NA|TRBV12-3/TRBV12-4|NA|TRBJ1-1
TGTGCCAGCAGGGAGCGTTTTGAAGCTTTCTTT
CASRERFEAFF
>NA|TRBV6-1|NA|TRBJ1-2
TGTGCCAGCAGTGAAATACAGAACCCCCCCTTTAGCTATGGCTACACCTTC
CASSEIQNPPFSYGYTF
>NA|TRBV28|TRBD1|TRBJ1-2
TGTGCCAGCAGTACCGACAGGGGTATCTATGGCTACACCTTC
CASSTDRGIYGYTF
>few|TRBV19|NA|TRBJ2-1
TGTGCCACCCAACCCCCCGGGGCTCAGTTCTTC
CATQPPGAQFF
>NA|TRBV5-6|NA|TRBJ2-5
TGTGCCAGCAGCACAGCCGGGGCTTACATTGGGACCCAGTACTTC
CASSTAGAYIGTQYF
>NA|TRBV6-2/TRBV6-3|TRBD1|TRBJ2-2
TGTGCCTCGAGACAGGGTCGGACCGGGGAGCTGTTTTTT
CASRQGRTGELFF
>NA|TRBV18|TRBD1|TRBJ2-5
TGTGCCAGCTCACCTGGACAGGGATATGAGACCCAGTACTTC
CASSPGQGYETQYF
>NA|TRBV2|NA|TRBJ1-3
TGTGCCAGCAGTGAAAGGGGAGCTTTAGTAAACACCATATATTTT
CASSERGALVNTIYF
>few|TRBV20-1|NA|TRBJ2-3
TGCAGTGCTGGCCTTAAAGATACGCAGTATTTT
CSAGLKDTQYF
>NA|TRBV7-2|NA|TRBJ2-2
TGTGCCAGCAGCTTAAGCGCTACCAACACCGGGGAGCTGTTTTTT
CASSLSATNTGELFF
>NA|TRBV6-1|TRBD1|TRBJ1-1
TGTGCCAGCATCAGGGGGACAGGGGTTTGGGACACTGAAGCTTTCTTT
CASIRGTGVWDTEAFF
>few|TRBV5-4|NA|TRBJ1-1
TGTGCCAGCAGAAAGGGTTCAGGGAGGGGCATGAACACTGAAGCTTTCTTT
CASRKGSGRGMNTEAFF
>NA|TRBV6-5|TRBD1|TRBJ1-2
TGTGCCAGCAGTTACTCGAGTCTGGGCAGGGGGCCTAATGGCTACACCTTC
CASSYSSLGRGPNGYTF
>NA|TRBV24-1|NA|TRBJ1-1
TGTGCCACCAGATCCTCGCGGACGCTTGAAGCTTTCTTT
CATRSSRTLEAFF
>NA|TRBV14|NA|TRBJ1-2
TGTGCCAGCAGCTGGGACACCTATGGCTACACCTTC
CASSWDTYGYTF
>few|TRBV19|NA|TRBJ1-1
TGTGCCAGTAGTAGACAGAACACTGAAGCTTTCTTT
CASSRQNTEAFF
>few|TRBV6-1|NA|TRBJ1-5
TGTGCCAGCAGATCTGACGGGTATAGCAATCAGCCCCAGCATTTT
CASRSDGYSNQPQHF
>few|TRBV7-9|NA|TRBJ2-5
TGTGCCAGCAGCTTAGGACTGGGCGGAAAAGAGACCCAGTACTTC
CASSLGLGGKETQYF
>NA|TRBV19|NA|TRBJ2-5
TGTGCCAGTAGTATTGGTCCTGTCCAAGAGACCCAGTACTTC
CASSIGPVQETQYF
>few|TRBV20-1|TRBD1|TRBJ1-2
TGCAGTGCTACCCGCAAACTTCGACAGGGGGTAGCCTATGGCTACACCTTC
CSATRKLRQGVAYGYTF
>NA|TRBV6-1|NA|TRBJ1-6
TGTGCCAGCGGACCGTTAAATTCACCCCTCCACTTT
CASGPLNSPLHF
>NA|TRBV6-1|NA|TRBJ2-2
TGTGCCGGTGACAGTGGCAACACCGGGGAGCTGTTTTTT
CAGDSGNTGELFF
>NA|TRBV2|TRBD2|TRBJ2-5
TGTGCCAGCAACCCGGGACTAGCGGGGGGGCGAGAGACCCAGTACTTC
CASNPGLAGGRETQYF
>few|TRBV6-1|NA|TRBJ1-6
TGTGCCAGCACCCTCTATAATTCACCCCTCCACTTT
CASTLYNSPLHF
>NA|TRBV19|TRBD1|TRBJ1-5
TGTGCCAGTAGTAACAGGGGAAGTATGCGCAATCAGCCCCAGCATTTT
CASSNRGSMRNQPQHF
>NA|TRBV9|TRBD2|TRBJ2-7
TGTGCCAGCAGCGCCCGGACTAGCGGGGGATCCTACGAGCAGTACTTC
CASSARTSGGSYEQYF
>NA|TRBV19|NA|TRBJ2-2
TGTGCCAGTAATTACGGGAGCAACGGGGAGCTGTTTTTT
CASNYGSNGELFF
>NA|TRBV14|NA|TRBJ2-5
TGTGCCAGCAGCCAAGACGGACCGCCGGTCGGGACCCAGTACTTC
CASSQDGPPVGTQYF
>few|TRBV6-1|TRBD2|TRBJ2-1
TGTGCCAGCGGGAAGTCTAGCGGGGATTACAATGAGCAGTTCTTC
CASGKSSGDYNEQFF
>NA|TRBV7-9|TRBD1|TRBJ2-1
TGTGCCAGCAGCTCCGGACAGGGTACCTACAATGAGCAGTTCTTC
CASSSGQGTYNEQFF
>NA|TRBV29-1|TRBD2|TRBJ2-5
TGCAGCGTCGGGACTAGTTGGCAAGAGACCCAGTACTTC
CSVGTSWQETQYF
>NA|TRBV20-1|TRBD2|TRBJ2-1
TGCAGTGCCCACCCGACTAGCAACTACAATGAGCAGTTCTTC
CSAHPTSNYNEQFF
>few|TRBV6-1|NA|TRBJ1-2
TGTGCCAGCAGTCAAAGAGTCTCGGGGATTGATCGGCATGGCTACACCTTC
CASSQRVSGIDRHGYTF
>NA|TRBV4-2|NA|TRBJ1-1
TGTGCCAGCAGGCCAATCAGGGAGAACACTGAAGCTTTCTTT
CASRPIRENTEAFF
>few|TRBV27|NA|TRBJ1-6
TGTGCCAGCAGTTTAGAACCCCTCAATTCACCCCTCCACTTT
CASSLEPLNSPLHF
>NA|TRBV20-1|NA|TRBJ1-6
TGCAGTGCTAGGGCAGCAGAATCTTATAATTCACCCCTCCACTTT
CSARAAESYNSPLHF
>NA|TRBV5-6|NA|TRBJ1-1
TGTGCCAGCAGCCCCGACGGACGGACTGAAGCTTTCTTT
CASSPDGRTEAFF
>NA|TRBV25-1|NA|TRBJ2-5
TGTGCCAGCAGCCCTCGACGCGGTGGACAAGAGACCCAGTACTTC
CASSPRRGGQETQYF
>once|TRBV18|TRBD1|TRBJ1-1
TGTGCCAGCTCACCACTCCGGGACAGGGGGCTTATTACTGAAGCTTTCTTT
CASSPLRDRGLITEAFF
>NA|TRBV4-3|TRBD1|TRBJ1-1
TGCGCCAGCAGCAGACAGGGGGAAGCTTTCTTT
CASSRQGEAFF
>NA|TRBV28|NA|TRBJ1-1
TGTGCCAGCAGTTTCCAGTTCTCTGAAGCTTTCTTT
CASSFQFSEAFF
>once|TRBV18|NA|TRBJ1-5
TGTGCCAGCTCACAGGCAGGGAGGAGCAATCAGCCCCAGCATTTT
CASSQAGRSNQPQHF
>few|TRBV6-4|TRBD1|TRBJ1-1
TGTGCCAGCAGTCGACAGGGAGGAATGACTGAAGCTTTCTTT
CASSRQGGMTEAFF
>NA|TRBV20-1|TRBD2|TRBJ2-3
TGCAGTGCTAGAGTGGCGGGAGGGCAAGATACGCAGTATTTT
CSARVAGGQDTQYF
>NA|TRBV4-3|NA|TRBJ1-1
TGCGCCAGCAGCCTTGCCCCAGATAGGGAAGCTTTCTTT
CASSLAPDREAFF
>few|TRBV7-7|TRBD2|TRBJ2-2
TGTGCCAGCAGCAAACTAGCGGGGGGGCCCGGGGAGCTGTTTTTT
CASSKLAGGPGELFF
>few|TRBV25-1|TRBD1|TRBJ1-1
TGTGCCAGCAGGTTAACAGGGGACACTGAAGCTTTCTTT
CASRLTGDTEAFF
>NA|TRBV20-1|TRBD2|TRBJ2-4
TGCAGTGCTAGACCGACTAGCGGGGCGTTAGCCAAAAACATTCAGTACTTC
CSARPTSGALAKNIQYF
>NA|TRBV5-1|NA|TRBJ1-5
TGCGCCAGCAGCTTGGAAATCGGTAGCAATCAGCCCCAGCATTTT
CASSLEIGSNQPQHF
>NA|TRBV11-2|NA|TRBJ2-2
TGTGCCAGCAGGGGGGCAAGGAACACCGGGGAGCTGTTTTTT
CASRGARNTGELFF
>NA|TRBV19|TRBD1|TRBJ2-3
TGTGCCAGTAGTATCAACAGGGGCATCAGCACAGATACGCAGTATTTT
CASSINRGISTDTQYF
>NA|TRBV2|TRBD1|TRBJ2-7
TGTGCCAGCAAAAGGACAGGGGGGAGTGAGCAGTACTTC
CASKRTGGSEQYF
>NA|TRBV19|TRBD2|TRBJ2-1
TGTGCCAGTAGTCTGGGACTAGCGGGGGGGCCGTTCTTC
CASSLGLAGGPFF
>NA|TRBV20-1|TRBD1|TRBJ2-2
TGCAGTGCCCAAGACAGGGGGCGTGGGACCGGGGAGCTGTTTTTT
CSAQDRGRGTGELFF
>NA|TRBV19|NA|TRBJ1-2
TGTGCCAGTAGTATCGGGGACATGTCGTTCGGCTACACCTTC
CASSIGDMSFGYTF